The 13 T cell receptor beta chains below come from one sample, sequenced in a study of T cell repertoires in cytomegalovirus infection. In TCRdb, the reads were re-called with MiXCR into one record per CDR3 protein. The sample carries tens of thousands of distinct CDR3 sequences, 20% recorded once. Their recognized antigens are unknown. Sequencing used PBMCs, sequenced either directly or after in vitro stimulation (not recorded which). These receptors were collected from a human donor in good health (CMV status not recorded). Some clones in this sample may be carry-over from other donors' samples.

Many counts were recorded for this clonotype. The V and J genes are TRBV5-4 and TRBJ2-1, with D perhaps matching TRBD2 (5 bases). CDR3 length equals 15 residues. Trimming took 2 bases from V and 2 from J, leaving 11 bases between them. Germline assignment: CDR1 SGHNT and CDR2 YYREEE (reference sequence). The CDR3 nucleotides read TGTGCCAGCAGCTTAGGACCGGGAACCTACAATGAGCAGTTCTTC. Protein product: CASSLGPGTYNEQFF.

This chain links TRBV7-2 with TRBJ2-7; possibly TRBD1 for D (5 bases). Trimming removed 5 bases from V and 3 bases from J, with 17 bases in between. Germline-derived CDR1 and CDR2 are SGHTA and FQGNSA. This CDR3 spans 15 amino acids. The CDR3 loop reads CASSLTTSGYYEQYF. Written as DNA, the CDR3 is TGTGCCAGCAGCCTCACGACCTCAGGGTACTACGAGCAGTACTTC.

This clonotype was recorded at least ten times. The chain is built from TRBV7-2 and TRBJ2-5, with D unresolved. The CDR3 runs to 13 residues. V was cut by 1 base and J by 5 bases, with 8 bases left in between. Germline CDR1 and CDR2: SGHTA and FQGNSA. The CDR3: CASSLGPRETQYF. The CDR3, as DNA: TGTGCCAGCAGCTTAGGGCCCAGGGAGACCCAGTACTTC.

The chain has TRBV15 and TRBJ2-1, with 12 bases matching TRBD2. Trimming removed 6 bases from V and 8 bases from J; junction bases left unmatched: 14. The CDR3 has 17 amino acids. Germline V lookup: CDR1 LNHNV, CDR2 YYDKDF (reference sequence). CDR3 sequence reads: CATRQGGRASGRDEQFF. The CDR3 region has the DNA TGTGCCACCAGGCAAGGGGGGCGGGCTAGCGGGAGGGATGAGCAGTTCTTC.

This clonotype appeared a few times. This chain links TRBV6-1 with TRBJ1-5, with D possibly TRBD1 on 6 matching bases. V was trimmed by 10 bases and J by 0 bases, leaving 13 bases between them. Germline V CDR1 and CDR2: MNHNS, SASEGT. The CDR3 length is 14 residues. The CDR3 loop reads CATRTAYSNQPQHF. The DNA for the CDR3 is TGTGCCACAAGGACAGCTTATAGCAATCAGCCCCAGCATTTT.

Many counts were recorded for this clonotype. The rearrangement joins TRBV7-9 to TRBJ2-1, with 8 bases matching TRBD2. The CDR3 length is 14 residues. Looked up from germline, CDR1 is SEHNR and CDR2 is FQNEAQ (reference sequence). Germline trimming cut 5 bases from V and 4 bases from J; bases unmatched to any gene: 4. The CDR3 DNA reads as TGTGCCAGCAGCCTATTAGCGGGGTACAATGAGCAGTTCTTC. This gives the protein CASSLLAGYNEQFF.

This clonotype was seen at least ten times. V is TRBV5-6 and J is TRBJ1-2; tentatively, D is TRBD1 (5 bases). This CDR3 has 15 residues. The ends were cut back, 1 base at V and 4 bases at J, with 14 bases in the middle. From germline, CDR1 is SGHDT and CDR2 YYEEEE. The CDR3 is CASSLYRGTSYGYTF. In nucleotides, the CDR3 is TGTGCCAGCAGCTTGTATCGGGGGACCTCCTATGGCTACACCTTC.

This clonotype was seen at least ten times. The CDR3 protein is CASRSRTTLNEAFF. The DNA for the CDR3 is TGTGCCAGCAGATCTAGGACGACCTTAAACGAAGCTTTCTTT. The rearrangement uses TRBV7-2 and TRBJ1-1; D is undetermined. Germline CDR1 SGHTA, CDR2 FQGNSA. Deletions cut 6 bases from V and 8 bases from J, with 19 bases between. CDR3 length: 14 residues. The whole variable domain, filled in from reference TRBV7-2 and TRBJ1-1, reads GAGVSQSPSNKVTEKGKDVELRCDPISGHTALYWYRQSLGQGLEFLIYFQGNSAPDKSGLPSDRFSAERTGGSVSTLTIQRTQQEDSAVYLCASRSRTTLNEAFFGQGTRLTVV.

The CDR3 spells CASSLGRRTGNEKLFF. For the CDR3, the DNA is TGTGCCAGCAGCTTAGGGAGGCGGACGGGTAATGAAAAACTGTTTTTT. The chain employs TRBV7-6 and TRBJ1-4; D remains unclear. The length of the CDR3 is 16 residues. V dropped 1 base and J dropped 4 bases, with 13 bases sitting between them. The germline V gene has CDR1 SGHVS and CDR2 FNYEAQ.

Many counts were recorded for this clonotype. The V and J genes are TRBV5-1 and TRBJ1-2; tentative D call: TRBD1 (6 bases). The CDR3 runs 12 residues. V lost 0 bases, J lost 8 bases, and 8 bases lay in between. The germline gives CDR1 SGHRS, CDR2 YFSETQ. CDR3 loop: CASSLDRDGYTF. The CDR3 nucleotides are TGCGCCAGCAGCTTGGACAGGGACGGCTACACCTTC.

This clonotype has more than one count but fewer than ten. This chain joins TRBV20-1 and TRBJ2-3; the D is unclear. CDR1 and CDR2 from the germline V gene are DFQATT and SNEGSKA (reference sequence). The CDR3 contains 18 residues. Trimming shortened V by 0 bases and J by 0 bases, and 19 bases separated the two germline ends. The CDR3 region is CSARDFVGPRPSTDTQYF. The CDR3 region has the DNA TGCAGTGCTAGAGATTTTGTAGGGCCTCGGCCTAGCACAGATACGCAGTATTTT.

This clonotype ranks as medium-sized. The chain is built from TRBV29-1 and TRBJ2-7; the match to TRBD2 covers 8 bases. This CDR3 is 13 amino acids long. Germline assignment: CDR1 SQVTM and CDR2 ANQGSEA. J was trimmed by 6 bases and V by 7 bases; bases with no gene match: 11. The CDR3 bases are TGCAGCGCAAAACGACGGGAGGGAGTCGAGCAGTACTTC. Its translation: CSAKRREGVEQYF.

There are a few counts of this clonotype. The DNA of the CDR3 is TGTGCCAGCAGTGACTCGAGCCCAGTTTACAGCAATCAGCCCCAGCATTTT. Its translation: CASSDSSPVYSNQPQHF. J is TRBJ1-5 and V is TRBV6-4; D not resolved. Trimming removed 0 bases at V and 1 base at J, with 13 bases between. The length of the CDR3 is 17 residues. In germline, CDR1 is MRHNA, CDR2 SNTAGT.